This T cell receptor beta chain is drawn from a study of T cells in women clearing cervical HPV infection. Across the whole study: Women with histologically confirmed HPV16-related CIN3 or worse, 2 with invasive cancer, served as cases.

This CDR3 has 12 residues. CDR1 SGHNT and CDR2 YYREEE come from the germline V gene (reference sequence). Trimming shortened V by 2 bases and J by 4 bases, and 6 bases separated the two germline ends. Prevalent HPV16 infections were excluded; only incident single HPV16 infections included. Produced via immunoSEQ multiplex PCR; TCRdb's table is partial and in-frame only. Its clone listing holds fewer than 25,000 clones. Details on this clone: The CDR3 end falls 3 residues outside the read, so it is completed with the germline J gene.

The chain couples TRBV5-4 to TRBJ2-5; D remains unclear. The TCR originated in a woman between 18 and 69 years old with a cervical HPV16 infection that either progressed to CIN3+ or cleared (not recorded which). Material for sequencing was blood buffy coat. The chain's CDR3 is CASSLWAETQYF. CDR3 DNA, as far as it was read: TGTGCCAGCAGCTTATGGGCAGAGACC.